Reported below is one TCR beta chain. Its antigen remains unknown. The CDR3 has 12 amino acids. From germline, CDR1 is SGHAT and CDR2 FQNNGV. V was shortened by 3 bases and J by 3 bases, with 6 bases between the two germline ends. Treatment indicated: oral pan-JAK inhibitor, 5-10 mg twice daily. Once RNA had been extracted, it was reverse transcribed into cDNA to act as the sequencing template. Produced via immunoSEQ multiplex PCR; TCRdb's table is partial and in-frame only. The sample lists around 120,000 clones; roughly 60% were seen once. The data are from a study of CD8+ T cells in alopecia areata. Study observations and caveats: In scalp, tofacitinib significantly decreased clonality and expanded CD8+ clones among the top 100.

This clonotype originated in a human donor with alopecia areata. The specimen comprised CD8+ T cells sorted from blood, sampled at week 4, from a patient treated with tofacitinib. The V call is TRBV11-2, the J call TRBJ2-7; possibly TRBD2 for D (5 bases). The CDR3 sequence: CASSFGDYEQYF. CDR3 bases: TGTGCCAGCAGCTTCGGGGACTACGAGCAGTACTTC.